The entry that follows covers one TCR beta chain sequence. Its antigen is undetermined. Repertoires were generated with immunoSEQ multiplex PCR, while TCRdb's copy carries only in-frame clones and drops some. Counted here are about 18,000 clones, 55% to 75% occurring once; the ten biggest clones make up roughly 22%. J gave up 3 bases and V 7 bases, and 4 bases lay outside the gene matches. Per germline, CDR1 LNHDA and CDR2 SQIVND (reference sequence). This CDR3 is built from 14 residues. This specimen belongs to a study of OX40 agonist ivuxolimab in advanced cancers. Study findings and constraints: Among T cells, CD8+ cells averaged more expanded clones than CD4+ cells.

The sequencing here drew on CD4+ or CD8+ T cells sorted from blood, taken in a trial of the OX40 agonist ivuxolimab. The receptor was isolated from an adult with an advanced solid tumor such as melanoma, head and neck, liver or kidney cancer. This rearrangement joins TRBV19 to TRBJ2-2, with 8 positions matching TRBD1. The CDR3 DNA reads TGTGCCAGTACTACGACAGGGGACACCGGGGAGCTGTTTTTT. Translating it yields CASTTTGDTGELFF.